Shown below are 18 T cell receptor beta chains from a single sample sequenced in a study of vaccination and CD4 T cells after COVID-19. The treatment here: approximately nine-day PBMC culture with coronavirus spike peptide pools or control peptides (ViraFEST assay). The Oncomine TCR Beta short-read assay sequenced DNA from cultured CD4+ T cells. TCRdb itself ran the PCR reads through MiXCR, one entry per CDR3 protein. The repertoire includes some 18,000 distinct CDR3 sequences, around 28% of them detected once, and 17% sits in the top ten. The antigens these receptors bind are not known. The sample comprised cultured CD4+ T cells from blood. These receptors all come from a human donor with COVID-19.

The chain employs TRBV20-1 and TRBJ1-5, with unresolved D. This CDR3 contains 13 residues. Germline V gives CDR1 DFQATT, CDR2 SNEGSKA (reference sequence). V dropped 0 bases and J dropped 4 bases, with 7 bases sitting between them. The DNA for the CDR3 is TGCAGTGCTAGAGAGTCCAGAAATCAGCCCCAGCATTTT. Translation gives CSARESRNQPQHF.

Comment on this clonotype: A read error may be the cause here, since a much bigger clone is one base away. The conserved final phenylalanine or tryptophan is absent from the CDR3, which likely points to a read error. V is TRBV20-1 and J is TRBJ2-3, with D tentatively TRBD1 (5 bases). CDR3 length equals 14 residues. Trimming took 3 bases from V and 3 from J, leaving 13 bases between them. CDR1 and CDR2 (germline): DFQATT, SNEGSKA (reference sequence). CDR3 nucleotides: TGCAGTGCTAGTTCCTCAGGGTTAACAGATACGCAGTATCTT. Protein: CSASSSGLTDTQYL.

The genes are TRBV19 and TRBJ1-6; 8 nucleotides agree with TRBD1. From germline, CDR1 is LNHDA and CDR2 SQIVND (reference sequence). The J segment lost 0 bases and the V segment lost 7 bases, leaving 8 bases of the junction unmatched. This CDR3 is 17 amino acids long. The CDR3 DNA is TGTGCCAGTACCCCGGACAGGGCTGGCTCCTATAATTCACCCCTCCACTTT. Its protein is CASTPDRAGSYNSPLHF.

This clonotype was counted a few times. The rearrangement uses TRBV2 and TRBJ1-1; no definite D call. V lost 4 bases, J lost 3 bases, and 3 bases lay in between. Germline CDR1 is SNHLY and CDR2 is FYNNEI. The CDR3 totals 11 residues. DNA of the CDR3: TGTGCCAGCAGTGGTTACACTGAAGCTTTCTTT. This translates into CASSGYTEAFF.

The CDR3 region is CASSSGLAGGQYEQYF. The CDR3 region has the DNA TGTGCCAGCAGCTCTGGACTAGCGGGGGGGCAGTACGAGCAGTACTTC. The chain carries TRBV5-4 and TRBJ2-7; 15 nucleotides line up with TRBD2. V gave up 3 bases and J gave up 4 bases; unmatched junction bases: 5. The CDR3 covers 16 residues. The V gene's germline CDR1 is SGHNT and CDR2 YYREEE (reference sequence). Full variable domain (remainder filled in from reference TRBV5-4 and TRBJ2-7): ETGVTQSPTHLIKTRGQQVTLRCSSQSGHNTVSWYQQALGQGPQFIFQYYREEENGRGNFPPRFSGLQFPNYSSELNVNALELDDSALYLCASSSGLAGGQYEQYFGPGTRLTVT.

The rearrangement uses TRBV5-1 and TRBJ2-6; D remains ambiguous. CDR1 and CDR2 from the germline V gene are SGHRS and YFSETQ. The CDR3 spans 14 residues. V was pared by 2 bases and J by 0 bases, with 3 bases between. The CDR3 is CASSFASGANVLTF. CDR3 nucleotide sequence: TGCGCCAGCAGCTTTGCCTCTGGGGCCAACGTCCTGACTTTC.

The gene calls are TRBV10-2 and TRBJ2-3, with 8 nucleotides matching TRBD2. Per the germline V gene, CDR1 is WSHSY and CDR2 is SAAADI. The CDR3 consists of 14 residues. V lost 5 bases, J lost 3 bases, and 4 bases stayed unmatched. CDR3 sequence reads: CASSSGGRTDTQYF. The CDR3 nucleotides read TGCGCCAGCAGTAGCGGGGGTAGAACAGATACGCAGTATTTT.

The chain is built from TRBV6-1 and TRBJ2-3; 8 bases agree with TRBD1. Germline V gene lookup returns CDR1 MNHNS and CDR2 SASEGT. This CDR3 region has 16 residues. V lost 4 bases to trimming and J lost 4 bases; unmatched junction nucleotides: 10. The CDR3, as DNA: TGTGCCAGCAGTGTAAATCCTCAGGGGGCGTCAGATACGCAGTATTTT. Its translation: CASSVNPQGASDTQYF.

This chain links TRBV5-1 with TRBJ2-7; D may be TRBD1 (6 bases). This CDR3 is 14 amino acids long. Looked up from germline, CDR1 is SGHRS and CDR2 is YFSETQ. The germline V and J ends were trimmed by 4 bases and 2 bases, with 13 bases remaining between them. The CDR3 reads CASSQGTSTYEQYF. CDR3 coding DNA: TGCGCCAGCAGCCAGGGGACCTCAACCTACGAGCAGTACTTC.

This clonotype was observed a few times. The genes are TRBV19 and TRBJ2-4, with 8 bases lining up with TRBD1. The V gene's germline CDR1 is LNHDA and CDR2 SQIVND (reference sequence). V gave up 0 bases and J gave up 1 base; unmatched junction bases: 5. The CDR3 sequence is 17 residues long. CDR3 sequence: CASSIDRTGWAKNIQYF. CDR3 nucleotide sequence: TGTGCCAGTAGTATAGACCGGACAGGGTGGGCCAAAAACATTCAGTACTTC.

This clonotype appeared once. V and J are TRBV28 and TRBJ1-1; the match to TRBD1 covers 7 bases. J lost 2 bases, V lost 2 bases, and 11 bases had no gene match. The CDR3 is 17 residues long. Germline V gene lookup returns CDR1 MDHEN and CDR2 SYDVKM. This CDR3 reads CASSLPGAKGANTEAFF. For the CDR3, the DNA is TGTGCCAGCAGTTTACCCGGTGCAAAGGGGGCAAACACTGAAGCTTTCTTT.

The genes are TRBV7-9 and TRBJ2-7, with D unclear. The germline V gene encodes CDR1 SEHNR and CDR2 FQNEAQ (reference sequence). The CDR3 consists of 11 residues. Trimming stripped 7 bases from V and 3 bases from J, with 7 bases between. CDR3 amino acids: CASKDLYEQYF. The CDR3 nucleotides read TGTGCCAGCAAGGACCTCTACGAGCAGTACTTC.

This clonotype was seen more than once but under ten times. This CDR3 reads CASRQPNQPQHF. The CDR3, as DNA: TGTGCCAGCAGACAGCCTAATCAGCCCCAGCATTTT. The chain recombines TRBV6-1 with TRBJ1-5; D gene unclear. V dropped 6 bases and J dropped 4 bases, with 7 bases sitting between them. Germline CDR1 is MNHNS and CDR2 is SASEGT. CDR3 size: 12 residues.

V gene TRBV5-1 combines with J gene TRBJ2-7, with 8 positions matching TRBD1. V shed 5 bases, J shed 2 bases, and the junction held 6 bases outside the gene matches. The length of the CDR3 is 14 residues. Germline assignment: CDR1 SGHRS and CDR2 YFSETQ. CDR3 nucleotides: TGCGCCAGCAGGGGTGGACAGGGCCCCTACGAGCAGTACTTC. It specifies CASRGGQGPYEQYF.

This clonotype came up a few times. This chain connects TRBV29-1 to TRBJ1-5, with D uncertain. The CDR3 loop spans 14 amino acids. Germline V gene lookup returns CDR1 SQVTM and CDR2 ANQGSEA. V lost 4 bases and J lost 2, with 12 bases in between. The CDR3: CSVAGVRGNQPQHF. As DNA, the CDR3 is TGCAGCGTTGCCGGGGTCCGAGGCAATCAGCCCCAGCATTTT. The full variable domain, in which reference TRBV29-1 and TRBJ1-5 provide the parts outside the CDR3, is SAVISQKPSRDICQRGTSLTIQCQVDSQVTMMFWYRQQPGQSLTLIATANQGSEATYESGFVIDKFPISRPNLTFSTLTVSNMSPEDSSIYLCSVAGVRGNQPQHFGDGTRLSIL.

The chain couples TRBV7-2 to TRBJ2-5; D call uncertain. Germline loops: CDR1 SGHTA, CDR2 FQGNSA. CDR3 length: 14 residues. Trimming removed 1 base at V and 2 bases at J, with 8 bases between. The CDR3 region is CASSLVLGQETQYF. CDR3 in DNA: TGTGCCAGCAGCTTAGTTTTGGGACAAGAGACCCAGTACTTC.

This chain connects TRBV7-3 to TRBJ2-1; 9 bases fit TRBD2. V gave up 1 base and J gave up 6 bases; unmatched junction bases: 4. In germline, CDR1 is SGHTA, CDR2 FQGTGA. This CDR3 has 15 amino acids. The CDR3 loop is CASSLIGGGANEQFF. CDR3 in DNA: TGTGCCAGCAGCTTAATTGGCGGGGGGGCCAATGAGCAGTTCTTC.

This clonotype was counted only a few times. V gene TRBV6-1 combines with J gene TRBJ2-3; the D call may be TRBD1 or TRBD2 (6 bases each). The CDR3 is 13 amino acids. With 6 bases removed from V and 2 bases from J, the gap between germline ends came to 9 bases. From germline, CDR1 is MNHNS and CDR2 SASEGT. CDR3 DNA sequence: TGTGCCAGCAGGGGGGGCACCACAGATACGCAGTATTTT. Translated, it gives CASRGGTTDTQYF.